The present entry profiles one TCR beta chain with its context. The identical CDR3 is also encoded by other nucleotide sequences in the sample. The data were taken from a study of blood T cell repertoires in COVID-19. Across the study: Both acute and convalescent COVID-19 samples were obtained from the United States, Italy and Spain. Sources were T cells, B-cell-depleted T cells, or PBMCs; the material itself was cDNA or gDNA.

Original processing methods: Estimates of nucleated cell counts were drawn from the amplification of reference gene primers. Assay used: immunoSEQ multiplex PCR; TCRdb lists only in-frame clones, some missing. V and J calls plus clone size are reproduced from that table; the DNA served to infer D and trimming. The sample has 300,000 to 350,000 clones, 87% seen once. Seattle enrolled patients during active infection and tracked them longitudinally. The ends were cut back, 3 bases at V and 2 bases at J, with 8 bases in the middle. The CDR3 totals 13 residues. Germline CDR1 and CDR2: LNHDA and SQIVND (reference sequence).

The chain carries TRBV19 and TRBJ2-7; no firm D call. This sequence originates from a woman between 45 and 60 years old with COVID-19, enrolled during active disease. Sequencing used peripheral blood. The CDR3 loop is CASSISGPYEQYF. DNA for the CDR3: TGTGCCAGTAGTATCTCTGGCCCCTACGAGCAGTACTTC.